This TCR beta chain is from a study of blood T cell repertoires in COVID-19. Study information: Samples came from the United States, Italy and Spain, spanning acute and convalescent COVID-19. In each case, the material was cDNA or gDNA derived from T cells, B-cell-depleted T cells, or PBMCs.

Unmatched junction bases numbered 14, after V lost 4 bases and J lost 5 bases. This CDR3 has 16 residues. Per germline, CDR1 SGHNT and CDR2 YYREEE (reference sequence). Authors' data handling: Cell counts per sample came from amplifying reference gene primers. Libraries were prepared by immunoSEQ multiplex PCR; TCRdb keeps only in-frame clonotypes and omits some of them. That table furnishes V, J and clone size, whereas the DNA furnished D and trimming. The data contain under 75,000 clones, just over 85% of them singletons. The clonotype comes from a woman of 80 years or more with active COVID-19. The chain couples TRBV5-4 to TRBJ1-2; TRBD1 matches 7 bases. Sequencing was carried out using peripheral blood. The CDR3 DNA follows: TGTGCCAGCAGCCCTTCAACAGGGGCCGCGAAGTATGGCTACACCTTC. Residues: CASSPSTGAAKYGYTF. Drawing the rest from reference TRBV5-4 and TRBJ1-2, the complete variable domain is ETGVTQSPTHLIKTRGQQVTLRCSSQSGHNTVSWYQQALGQGPQFIFQYYREEENGRGNFPPRFSGLQFPNYSSELNVNALELDDSALYLCASSPSTGAAKYGYTFGSGTRLTVV.